This entry is about one TCR beta chain. Antigen specificity is unknown. The treatment denotes: roughly 10-day PBMC culture with coronavirus spike peptide pools or control peptides (ViraFEST assay). Harvesting of the unexposed donor's CD4+ T cells predated the COVID-19 pandemic (2011-2018). Peptide-pool expansion of antigen-specific T cells preceded TCR sequencing in ViraFEST. Researchers grew the cells for 9 to 11 days and then pulled out CD4+ T cells by negative selection. These data originate in a study of vaccination and CD4 T cells after COVID-19. Study summary: Collection of post-COVID samples occurred a median around 91 days after diagnosis, spanning a range of 35 to 161. Overlapping spike peptides of SARS-CoV-2, HCoV-NL63, HCoV-OC43 and HCoV-229E were used, and cells were stimulated with them.

Cultured CD4+ T-cell DNA underwent Oncomine TCR Beta short-read sequencing. From cultured CD4+ T cells, genomic DNA was extracted. TCRdb ran MiXCR on the PCR reads and lists one entry per CDR3 protein. The data hold over 9,000 distinct CDR3 sequences, with 30% to 40% observed a single time. The CDR3 totals 14 residues. The V gene's germline CDR1 is LNHDA and CDR2 SQIVND (reference sequence). Trimming removed 3 bases from V and 2 bases from J, with 8 bases in between. This sequence originates from a human donor in good health. The chain joins TRBV19 to TRBJ1-5; D is undetermined. What was sequenced was CD4+ T cells from blood, cultured in vitro. The CDR3 spells CASSMGLGNQPQHF. In DNA form, the CDR3 reads TGTGCCAGTAGTATGGGGTTGGGCAATCAGCCCCAGCATTTT.